These 5 T cell receptor beta chains came from one sample sequenced in a study of blood T cell repertoires in COVID-19. Generated by immunoSEQ multiplex PCR, the TCRdb table keeps only in-frame clones and is missing some. Of 140,000 or so clones in the sample, more than 85% are singletons; the top ten hold around 5%. The specimen sequenced was peripheral blood. The receptors stem from a human donor in a cohort sampled during active COVID-19.

The genes are TRBV19 and TRBJ2-4; TRBD2 is a possible D gene (6 bases). This CDR3 region has 14 residues. Trimming took off 5 bases at V and 1 base at J, with 9 bases between the two ends. In germline, CDR1 is LNHDA, CDR2 SQIVND (reference sequence). The CDR3 DNA sequence: TGTGCCAGTAGTCCGCTAGCGGCCAAAAACATTCAGTACTTC. It is translated as CASSPLAAKNIQYF. The variable domain in full, completed from reference TRBV19 and TRBJ2-4, reads DGGITQSPKYLFRKEGQNVTLSCEQNLNHDAMYWYRQDPGQGLRLIYYSQIVNDFQKGDIAEGYSVSREKKESFPLTVTSAQKNPTAFYLCASSPLAAKNIQYFGAGTRLSVL.

V usage is TRBV28 and J usage is TRBJ2-1, with 10 bases aligning to TRBD2. With V trimmed by 5 bases and J by 9 bases, 10 bases remained unmatched. Germline-derived CDR1 and CDR2 are MDHEN and SYDVKM. The CDR3 loop spans 15 amino acids. The CDR3 protein is CASSETSGIFIEQFF. The CDR3 DNA is TGTGCCAGCAGTGAAACTAGCGGGATATTCATTGAGCAGTTCTTC.

The rearrangement uses TRBV5-8 and TRBJ1-4; tentatively, D is TRBD1 (5 bases). CDR3 length: 16 residues. CDR1 is SGHTS, CDR2 YDEGEE, per germline. With 4 bases removed from V and 8 bases from J, the gap between germline ends came to 21 bases. The CDR3 bases are TGTGCCAGCAGCCCACCAGGGAGGCGAGTCAGGGAAAAACTGTTTTTT. This gives the protein CASSPPGRRVREKLFF.

The rearrangement uses TRBV7-8 and TRBJ2-3; 8 nucleotides agree with TRBD2. CDR1 and CDR2 from the germline V gene are SGHVS and FQNEAQ. CDR3 length equals 17 residues. The junction had 9 bases not matched to a gene; V was cut back by 4 bases and J by 0 bases. The CDR3: CASSSGAGGPSTDTQYF. The CDR3 DNA reads TGTGCCAGCAGCTCGGGGGCGGGGGGCCCTAGCACAGATACGCAGTATTTT.

As DNA, the CDR3 is TGTGCCAGCAGGGCAAATGTTCAAGAGACCCAGTACTTC. Translation: CASRANVQETQYF. This rearrangement joins TRBV7-3 to TRBJ2-5; D call uncertain. The CDR3 covers 13 residues. V shed 6 bases and J shed 2 bases, with 10 bases lying between them. Germline CDR1 is SGHTA and CDR2 is FQGTGA.